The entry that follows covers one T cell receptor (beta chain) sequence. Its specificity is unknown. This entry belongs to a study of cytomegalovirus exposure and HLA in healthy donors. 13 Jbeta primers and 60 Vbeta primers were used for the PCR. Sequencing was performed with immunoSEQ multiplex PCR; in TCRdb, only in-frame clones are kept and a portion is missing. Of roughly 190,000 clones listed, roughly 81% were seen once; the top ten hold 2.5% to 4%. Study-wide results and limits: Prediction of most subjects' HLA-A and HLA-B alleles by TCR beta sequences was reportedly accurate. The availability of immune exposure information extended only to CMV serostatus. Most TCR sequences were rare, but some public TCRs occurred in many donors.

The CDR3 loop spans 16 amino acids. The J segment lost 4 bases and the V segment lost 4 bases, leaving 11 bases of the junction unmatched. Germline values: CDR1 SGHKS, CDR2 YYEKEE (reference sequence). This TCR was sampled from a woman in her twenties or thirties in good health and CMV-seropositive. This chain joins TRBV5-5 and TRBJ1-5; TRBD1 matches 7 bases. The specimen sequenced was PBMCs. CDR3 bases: TGTGCCAGCAGCCCATTCCCCGGGACAGATAATCAGCCCCAGCATTTT. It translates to CASSPFPGTDNQPQHF. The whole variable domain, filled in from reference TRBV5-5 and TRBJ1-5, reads DAGVTQSPTHLIKTRGQQVTLRCSPISGHKSVSWYQQVLGQGPQFIFQYYEKEERGRGNFPDRFSARQFPNYSSELNVNALLLGDSALYLCASSPFPGTDNQPQHFGDGTRLSIL.